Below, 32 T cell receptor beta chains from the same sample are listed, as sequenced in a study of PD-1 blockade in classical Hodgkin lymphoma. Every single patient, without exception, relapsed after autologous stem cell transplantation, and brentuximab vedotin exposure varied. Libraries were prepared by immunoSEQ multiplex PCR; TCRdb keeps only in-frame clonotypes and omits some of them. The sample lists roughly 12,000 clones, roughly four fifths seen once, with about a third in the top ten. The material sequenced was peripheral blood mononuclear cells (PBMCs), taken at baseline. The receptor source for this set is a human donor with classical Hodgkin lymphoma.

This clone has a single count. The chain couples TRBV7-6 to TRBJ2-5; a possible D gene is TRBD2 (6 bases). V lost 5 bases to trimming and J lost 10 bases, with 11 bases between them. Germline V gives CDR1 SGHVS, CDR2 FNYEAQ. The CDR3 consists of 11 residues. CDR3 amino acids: CASSQGLVQYF. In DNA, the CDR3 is TGTGCCAGCAGCCAGGGACTTGTCCAGTACTTC.

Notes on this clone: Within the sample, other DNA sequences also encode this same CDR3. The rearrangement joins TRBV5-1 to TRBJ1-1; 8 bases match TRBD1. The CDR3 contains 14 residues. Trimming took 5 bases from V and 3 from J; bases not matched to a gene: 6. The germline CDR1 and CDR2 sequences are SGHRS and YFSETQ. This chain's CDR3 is CASSFQGADTEAFF. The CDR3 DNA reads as TGCGCCAGCAGTTTCCAGGGGGCAGACACTGAAGCTTTCTTT. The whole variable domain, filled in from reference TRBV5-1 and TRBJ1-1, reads KAGVTQTPRYLIKTRGQQVTLSCSPISGHRSVSWYQQTPGQGLQFLFEYFSETQRNKGNFPGRFSGRQFSNSRSEMNVSTLELGDSALYLCASSFQGADTEAFFGQGTRLTVV.

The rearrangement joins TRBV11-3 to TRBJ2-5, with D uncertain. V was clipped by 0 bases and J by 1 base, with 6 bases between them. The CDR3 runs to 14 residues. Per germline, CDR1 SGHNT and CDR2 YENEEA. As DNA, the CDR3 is TGTGCCAGCAGCTTAGATACAGCCCAAGAGACCCAGTACTTC. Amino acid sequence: CASSLDTAQETQYF.

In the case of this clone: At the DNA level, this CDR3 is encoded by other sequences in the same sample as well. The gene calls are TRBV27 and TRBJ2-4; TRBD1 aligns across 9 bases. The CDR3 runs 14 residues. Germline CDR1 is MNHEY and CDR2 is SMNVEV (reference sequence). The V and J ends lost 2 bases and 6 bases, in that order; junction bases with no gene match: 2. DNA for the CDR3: TGTGCCAGCAGTTTACTGGGACAGGGAAACATTCAGTACTTC. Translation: CASSLLGQGNIQYF.

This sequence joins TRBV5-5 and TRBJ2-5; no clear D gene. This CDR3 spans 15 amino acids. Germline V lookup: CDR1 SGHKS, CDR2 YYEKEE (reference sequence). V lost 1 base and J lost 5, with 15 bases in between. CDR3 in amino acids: CASSLYNLAWETQYF. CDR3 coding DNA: TGTGCCAGCAGCTTGTATAATTTAGCCTGGGAGACCCAGTACTTC.

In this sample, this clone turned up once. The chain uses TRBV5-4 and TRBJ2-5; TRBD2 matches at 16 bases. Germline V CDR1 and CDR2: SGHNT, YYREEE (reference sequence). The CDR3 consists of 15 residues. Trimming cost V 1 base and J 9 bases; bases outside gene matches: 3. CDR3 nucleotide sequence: TGTGCCAGCAGCTTGCCCGGGACTAGCGGGGGGGCCCAGTACTTC. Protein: CASSLPGTSGGAQYF.

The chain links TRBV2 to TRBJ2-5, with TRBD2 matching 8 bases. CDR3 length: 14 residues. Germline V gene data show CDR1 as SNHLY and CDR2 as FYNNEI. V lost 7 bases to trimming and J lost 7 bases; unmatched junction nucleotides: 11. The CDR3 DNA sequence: TGTGCCAGCACCGTACGGGGGGGAGGGGTGACCCAGTACTTC. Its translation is CASTVRGGGVTQYF.

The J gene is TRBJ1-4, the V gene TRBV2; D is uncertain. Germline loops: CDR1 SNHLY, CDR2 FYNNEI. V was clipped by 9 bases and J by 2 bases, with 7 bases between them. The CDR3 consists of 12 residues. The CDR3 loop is CASGRTNEKLFF. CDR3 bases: TGTGCCAGTGGGAGGACTAATGAAAAACTGTTTTTT.

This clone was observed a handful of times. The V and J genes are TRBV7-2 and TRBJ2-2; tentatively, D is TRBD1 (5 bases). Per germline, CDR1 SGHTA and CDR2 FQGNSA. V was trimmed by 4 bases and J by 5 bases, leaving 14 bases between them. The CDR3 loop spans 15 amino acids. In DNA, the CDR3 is TGTGCCAGCAGCTCGGACAATGGTCGAACCGGGGAGCTGTTTTTT. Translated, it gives CASSSDNGRTGELFF.

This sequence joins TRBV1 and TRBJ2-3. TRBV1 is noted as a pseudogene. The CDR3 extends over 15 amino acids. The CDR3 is CTSSQAETSTDTQYF. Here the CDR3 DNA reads TGCACCAGCAGCCAGGCAGAAACTAGCACAGATACGCAGTATTTT.

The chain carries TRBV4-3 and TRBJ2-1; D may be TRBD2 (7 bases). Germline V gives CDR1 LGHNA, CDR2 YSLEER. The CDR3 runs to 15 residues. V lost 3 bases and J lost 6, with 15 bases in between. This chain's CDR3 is CASSQGQGGGNEQFF. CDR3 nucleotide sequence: TGCGCCAGCAGCCAGGGACAAGGCGGGGGCAATGAGCAGTTCTTC.

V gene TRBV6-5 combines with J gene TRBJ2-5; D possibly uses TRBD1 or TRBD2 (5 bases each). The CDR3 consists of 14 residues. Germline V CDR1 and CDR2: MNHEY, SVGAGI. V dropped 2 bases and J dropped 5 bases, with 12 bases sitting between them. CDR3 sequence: CASSYGASRETQYF. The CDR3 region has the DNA TGTGCCAGCAGTTACGGGGCTAGCAGGGAGACCCAGTACTTC.

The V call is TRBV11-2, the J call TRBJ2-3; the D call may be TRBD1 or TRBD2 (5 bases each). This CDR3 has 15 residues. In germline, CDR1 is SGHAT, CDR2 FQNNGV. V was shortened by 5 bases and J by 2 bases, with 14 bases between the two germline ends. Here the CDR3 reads CASSVGTGNTDTQYF. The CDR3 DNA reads TGTGCCAGCAGCGTCGGGACGGGTAACACAGATACGCAGTATTTT.

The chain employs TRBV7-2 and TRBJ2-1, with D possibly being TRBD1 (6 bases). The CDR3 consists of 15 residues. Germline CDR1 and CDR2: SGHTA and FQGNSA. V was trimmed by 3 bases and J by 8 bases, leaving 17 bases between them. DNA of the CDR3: TGTGCCAGCAGCTTGACAGGTATTCGAGGGGATGAGCAGTTCTTC. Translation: CASSLTGIRGDEQFF.

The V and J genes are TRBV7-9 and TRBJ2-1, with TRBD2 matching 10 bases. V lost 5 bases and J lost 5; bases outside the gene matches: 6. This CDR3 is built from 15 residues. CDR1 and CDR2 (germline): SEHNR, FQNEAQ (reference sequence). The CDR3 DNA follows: TGTGCCAGCAGCGGAAGCGGGGGGGCTAACAATGAGCAGTTCTTC. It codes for CASSGSGGANNEQFF.

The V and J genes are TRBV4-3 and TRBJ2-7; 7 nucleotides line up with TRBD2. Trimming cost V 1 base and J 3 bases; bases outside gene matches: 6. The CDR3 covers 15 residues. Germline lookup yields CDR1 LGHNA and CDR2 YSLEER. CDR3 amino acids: CASSQGGGKNYEQYF. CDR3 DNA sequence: TGCGCCAGCAGCCAAGGGGGGGGAAAGAACTACGAGCAGTACTTC.

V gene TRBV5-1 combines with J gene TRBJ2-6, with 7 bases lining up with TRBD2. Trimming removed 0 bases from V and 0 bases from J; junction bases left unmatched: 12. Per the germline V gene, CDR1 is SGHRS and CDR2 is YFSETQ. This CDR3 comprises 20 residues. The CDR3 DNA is TGCGCCAGCAGCTTGGAAAGGCTAGCGGCGCTCATCTCTGGGGCCAACGTCCTGACTTTC. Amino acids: CASSLERLAALISGANVLTF.

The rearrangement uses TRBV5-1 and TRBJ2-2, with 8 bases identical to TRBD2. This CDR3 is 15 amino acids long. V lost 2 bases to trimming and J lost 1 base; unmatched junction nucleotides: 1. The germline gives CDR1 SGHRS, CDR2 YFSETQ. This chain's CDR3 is CASSLTSGNTGELFF. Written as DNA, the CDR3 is TGCGCCAGCAGCTTAACTAGCGGGAACACCGGGGAGCTGTTTTTT.

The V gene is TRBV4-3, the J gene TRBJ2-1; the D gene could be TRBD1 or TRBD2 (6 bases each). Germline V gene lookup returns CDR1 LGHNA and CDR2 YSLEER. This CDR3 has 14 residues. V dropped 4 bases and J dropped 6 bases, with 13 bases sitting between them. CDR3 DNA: TGCGCCAGCAGCCTAGGGGGGCCCCGCAATGAGCAGTTCTTC. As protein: CASSLGGPRNEQFF.

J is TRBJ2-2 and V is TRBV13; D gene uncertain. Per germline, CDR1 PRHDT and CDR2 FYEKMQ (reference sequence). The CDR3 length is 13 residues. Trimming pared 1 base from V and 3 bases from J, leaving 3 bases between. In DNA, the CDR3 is TGTGCCAGCAGCTTAGATTACACCGGGGAGCTGTTTTTT. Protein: CASSLDYTGELFF.

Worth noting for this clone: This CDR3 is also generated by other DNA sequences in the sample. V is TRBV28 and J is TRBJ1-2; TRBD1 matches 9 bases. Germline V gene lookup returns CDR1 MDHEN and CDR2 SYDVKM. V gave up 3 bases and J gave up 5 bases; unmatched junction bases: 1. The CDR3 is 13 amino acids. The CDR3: CASSLGQGYGYTF. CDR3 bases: TGTGCCAGCAGTTTGGGACAGGGTTATGGCTACACCTTC.

The CDR3 spells CASSQVTGPLNPYEQYF. CDR3 nucleotides: TGTGCCAGCAGCCAAGTTACGGGACCCTTAAACCCCTACGAGCAGTACTTC. This chain connects TRBV4-2 to TRBJ2-7; D possibly matches TRBD1 or TRBD2 (5 bases each). Germline loops: CDR1 LGHNA, CDR2 YNFKEQ. The V and J ends lost 1 base and 2 bases respectively, with 18 bases between them. The CDR3 consists of 17 residues.

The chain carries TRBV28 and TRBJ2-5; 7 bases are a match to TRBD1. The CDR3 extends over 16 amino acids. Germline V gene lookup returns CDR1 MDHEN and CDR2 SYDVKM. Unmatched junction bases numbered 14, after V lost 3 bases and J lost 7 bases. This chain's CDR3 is CASSLSQGTAERTQYF. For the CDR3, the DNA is TGTGCCAGCAGTTTGTCCCAAGGGACAGCTGAGAGGACCCAGTACTTC. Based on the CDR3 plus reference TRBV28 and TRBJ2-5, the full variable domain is DVKVTQSSRYLVKRTGEKVFLECVQDMDHENMFWYRQDPGLGLRLIYFSYDVKMKEKGDIPEGYSVSREKKERFSLILESASTNQTSMYLCASSLSQGTAERTQYFGPGTRLLVL.

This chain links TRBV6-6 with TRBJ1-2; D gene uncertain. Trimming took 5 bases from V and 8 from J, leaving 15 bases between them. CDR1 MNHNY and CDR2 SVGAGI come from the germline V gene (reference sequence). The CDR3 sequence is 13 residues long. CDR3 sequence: CASSSDTTAGYTF. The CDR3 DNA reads TGTGCCAGCAGTAGCGACACCACCGCGGGCTACACCTTC.

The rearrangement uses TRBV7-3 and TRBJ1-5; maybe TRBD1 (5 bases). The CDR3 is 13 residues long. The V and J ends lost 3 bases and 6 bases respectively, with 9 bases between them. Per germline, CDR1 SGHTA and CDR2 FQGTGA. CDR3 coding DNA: TGTGCCAGCAGCTTCAGGGCCGGTCAGCCCCAGCATTTT. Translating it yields CASSFRAGQPQHF. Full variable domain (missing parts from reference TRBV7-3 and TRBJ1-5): GAGVSQTPSNKVTEKGKYVELRCDPISGHTALYWYRQSLGQGPEFLIYFQGTGAADDSGLPNDRFFAVRPEGSVSTLKIQRTERGDSAVYLCASSFRAGQPQHFGDGTRLSIL.

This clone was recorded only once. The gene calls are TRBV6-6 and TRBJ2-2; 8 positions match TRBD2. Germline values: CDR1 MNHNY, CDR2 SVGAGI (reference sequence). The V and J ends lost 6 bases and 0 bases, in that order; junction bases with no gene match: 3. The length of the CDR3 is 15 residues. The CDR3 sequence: CASRGAGANTGELFF. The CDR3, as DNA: TGTGCCAGCAGGGGAGCGGGGGCGAACACCGGGGAGCTGTTTTTT.

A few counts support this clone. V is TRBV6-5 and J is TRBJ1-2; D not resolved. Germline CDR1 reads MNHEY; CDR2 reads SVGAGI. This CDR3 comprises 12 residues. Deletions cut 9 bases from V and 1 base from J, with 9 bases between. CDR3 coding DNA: TGTGCCAGTGGACTGTATAACTATGGCTACACCTTC. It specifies CASGLYNYGYTF.

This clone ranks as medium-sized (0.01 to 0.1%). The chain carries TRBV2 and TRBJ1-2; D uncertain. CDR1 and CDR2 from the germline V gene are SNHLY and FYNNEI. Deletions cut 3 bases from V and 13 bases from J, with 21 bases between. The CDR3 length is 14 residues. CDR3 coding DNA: TGTGCCAGCAGTGAGTGGGCCCGCCCTTCTCCTAGCACCTTC. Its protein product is CASSEWARPSPSTF.

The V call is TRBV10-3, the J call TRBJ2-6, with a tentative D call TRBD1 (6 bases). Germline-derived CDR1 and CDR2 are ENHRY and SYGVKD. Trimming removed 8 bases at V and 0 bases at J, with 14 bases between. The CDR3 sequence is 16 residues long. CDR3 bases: TGTGCCATCCCTGCAGGGGCCATCTCTGGGGCCAACGTCCTGACTTTC. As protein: CAIPAGAISGANVLTF.

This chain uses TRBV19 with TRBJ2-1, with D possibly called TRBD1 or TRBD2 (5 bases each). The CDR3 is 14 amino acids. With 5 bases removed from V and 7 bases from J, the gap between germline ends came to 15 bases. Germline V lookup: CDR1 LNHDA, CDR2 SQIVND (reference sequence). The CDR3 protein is CASSLRGWSNEQFF. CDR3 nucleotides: TGTGCCAGTAGTCTGAGGGGCTGGTCTAATGAGCAGTTCTTC.

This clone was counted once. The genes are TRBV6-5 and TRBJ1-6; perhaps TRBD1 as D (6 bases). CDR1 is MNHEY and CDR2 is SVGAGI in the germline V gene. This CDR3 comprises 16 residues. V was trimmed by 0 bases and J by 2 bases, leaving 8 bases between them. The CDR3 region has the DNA TGTGCCAGCAGTTACTCGGGACAACCCTATAATTCACCCCTCCACTTT. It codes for CASSYSGQPYNSPLHF.

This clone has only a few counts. Here the CDR3 reads CASISGHTEAFF. In DNA, the CDR3 is TGTGCCAGCATCTCAGGCCACACTGAAGCTTTCTTT. The V call is TRBV6-6, the J call TRBJ1-1; D not certain. Trimming stripped 7 bases from V and 3 bases from J, with 9 bases between. The germline V gene encodes CDR1 MNHNY and CDR2 SVGAGI (reference sequence). The CDR3 has 12 residues.